These 28 T cell receptor beta chains originate from one sample sequenced in a study of OX40 agonist ivuxolimab in advanced cancers. TCRdb's table, derived via immunoSEQ multiplex PCR, lists solely in-frame clones and lacks some. The data show around 95,000 clones, approximately 89% seen once. The sequencing here drew on CD4+ or CD8+ T cells sorted from blood, taken in a trial of the OX40 agonist ivuxolimab. The source of these receptors is an adult with an advanced solid tumor such as melanoma, head and neck, liver or kidney cancer.

The rearrangement uses TRBV27 and TRBJ1-5; 11 bases are a match to TRBD1. The V gene end was trimmed by 6 bases and the J gene end by 6 bases; junction bases not matched to a gene: 4. This CDR3 comprises 14 residues. Looked up from germline, CDR1 is MNHEY and CDR2 is SMNVEV (reference sequence). CDR3 region: CASSPGTGGQPQHF. The CDR3 DNA reads as TGTGCCAGCAGCCCAGGGACAGGGGGTCAGCCCCAGCATTTT.

J is TRBJ1-2 and V is TRBV6-1, with unresolved D. Trimming removed 7 bases from V and 3 bases from J, with 18 bases in between. The CDR3 covers 15 residues. From germline, CDR1 is MNHNS and CDR2 SASEGT. Written as DNA, the CDR3 is TGTGCCAGCACCAAGGGTGCGCCGCGGGACTATGGCTACACCTTC. Translated: CASTKGAPRDYGYTF.

CDR3 residues: CASSLREASGNTIYF. CDR3 nucleotides: TGCGCCAGCAGCTTGAGGGAGGCCTCTGGAAACACCATATATTTT. The J gene is TRBJ1-3, the V gene TRBV5-1; D is unclear. Germline CDR1 reads SGHRS; CDR2 reads YFSETQ. This CDR3 has 15 amino acids. The V gene lost 1 base and the J gene lost 0 bases, with 8 bases spanning the gap.

The CDR3 loop is CASSMPGIHEQYF. CDR3 DNA sequence: TGTGCCAGCAGCATGCCAGGGATCCACGAGCAGTACTTC. The V and J genes are TRBV21-1 and TRBJ2-7; TRBD1, as called in the table, went unchecked against the DNA. TRBV21-1 is reported as a pseudogene. This CDR3 comprises 13 residues.

The gene calls are TRBV9 and TRBJ2-1; 8 bases line up with TRBD2. Unmatched junction bases numbered 5, after V lost 0 bases and J lost 0 bases. This CDR3 has 17 residues. Germline CDR1 and CDR2: SGDLS and YYNGEE. CDR3 amino acids: CASSVAGSGSSYNEQFF. CDR3 in DNA: TGTGCCAGCAGCGTAGCCGGGAGCGGGAGCTCCTACAATGAGCAGTTCTTC.

The rearrangement links TRBV5-1 to TRBJ2-3; no reliable D call. Per the germline V gene, CDR1 is SGHRS and CDR2 is YFSETQ. The CDR3 sequence is 14 residues long. V was trimmed by 4 bases and J by 9 bases, leaving 18 bases between them. CDR3 coding DNA: TGCGCCAGCAGCCCCCTGGTGGACCCCCCGACGCAGTATTTT. Amino acids: CASSPLVDPPTQYF.

The chain is built from TRBV7-9 and TRBJ1-1, with TRBD1 as a possible D gene (6 bases). Germline V gene sequence: CDR1 SEHNR, CDR2 FQNEAQ (reference sequence). The CDR3 length is 17 residues. V was shortened by 5 bases and J by 0 bases, with 19 bases between the two germline ends. The CDR3 loop is CASSQLGKNRVNTEAFF. The CDR3 coding sequence is TGTGCCAGCAGCCAACTAGGAAAAAACAGGGTGAACACTGAAGCTTTCTTT.

The chain carries TRBV28 and TRBJ1-2; TRBD1 matches 12 bases. The ends lost 2 bases at V and 8 bases at J; junction bases unmatched: 12. This CDR3 spans 17 amino acids. CDR1 and CDR2 from the germline V gene are MDHEN and SYDVKM. CDR3 protein: CASSLNSAGTGGGGYTF. The CDR3 nucleotides read TGTGCCAGCAGTTTAAACTCCGCCGGGACAGGGGGCGGGGGCTACACCTTC.

This clone was picked up one time. V usage is TRBV5-4 and J usage is TRBJ2-1, with D unclear. This CDR3 spans 13 amino acids. V lost 3 bases and J lost 6, with 10 bases in between. CDR1 and CDR2 from the germline V gene are SGHNT and YYREEE (reference sequence). The CDR3 nucleotides read TGTGCCAGCAGCTCCGTCGCGGTCAATGAGCAGTTCTTC. Amino acid sequence: CASSSVAVNEQFF.

The chain links TRBV18 to TRBJ1-2; D is undetermined. CDR3 length equals 14 residues. V was pared by 2 bases and J by 3 bases, with 10 bases between. From germline, CDR1 is KGHSH and CDR2 LQKENI. The CDR3 DNA follows: TGTGCCAGCTCACCAACCTTCGCCGACTATGGCTACACCTTC. Its protein product is CASSPTFADYGYTF. The full variable domain, its missing parts supplied by reference TRBV18 and TRBJ1-2, is NAGVMQNPRHLVRRRGQEARLRCSPMKGHSHVYWYRQLPEEGLKFMVYLQKENIIDESGMPKERFSAEFPKEGPSILRIQQVVRGDSAAYFCASSPTFADYGYTFGSGTRLTVV.

The rearrangement joins TRBV9 to TRBJ1-2; possible D gene TRBD1, 6 bases. V dropped 3 bases and J dropped 4 bases, with 13 bases sitting between them. Germline V lookup: CDR1 SGDLS, CDR2 YYNGEE. The CDR3 totals 14 residues. The CDR3 protein is CASSAGHTVYGYTF. The CDR3 DNA reads TGTGCCAGCAGCGCGGGACACACTGTCTATGGCTACACCTTC.

The genes are TRBV7-8 and TRBJ2-7; the D gene is possibly TRBD1 (7 bases). The V end lost 0 bases, the J end lost 1 base, and 13 bases lay between the germline ends. The CDR3 loop spans 16 amino acids. CDR1 SGHVS and CDR2 FQNEAQ come from the germline V gene. CDR3 nucleotides: TGTGCCAGCAGCTTAGCTCTCCCAGGGGGGTCCTACGAGCAGTACTTC. Translating it yields CASSLALPGGSYEQYF.

The rearrangement uses TRBV25-1 and TRBJ2-7; 14 bases agree with TRBD2. Germline assignment: CDR1 MGHDK and CDR2 SYGVNS. This CDR3 is built from 15 residues. V was clipped by 3 bases and J by 3 bases; unmatched bases: 1. Written as DNA, the CDR3 is TGTGCCAGCAGTGAGGGGACTAGCGGGAGCTACGAGCAGTACTTC. Amino acids: CASSEGTSGSYEQYF.

Turning to this clone: Other DNA sequences in the sample encode the same CDR3. The chain has TRBV6-1 and TRBJ2-5; 7 nucleotides line up with TRBD2. J was trimmed by 1 base and V by 6 bases; bases with no gene match: 2. This CDR3 is 13 amino acids long. The germline gives CDR1 MNHNS, CDR2 SASEGT. CDR3 region: CASSGGSQETQYF. The DNA of the CDR3 is TGTGCCAGCAGCGGGGGGAGCCAAGAGACCCAGTACTTC.

V gene TRBV7-9 combines with J gene TRBJ2-1; TRBD1 agrees at 8 bases. The V segment lost 6 bases and the J segment 7 bases; nucleotides outside the gene matches: 14. Germline assignment: CDR1 SEHNR and CDR2 FQNEAQ (reference sequence). The CDR3 consists of 16 residues. This CDR3 is CASSPGGWTGNNEQFF. CDR3 sequence (DNA): TGTGCCAGCAGTCCTGGGGGGTGGACAGGGAATAATGAGCAGTTCTTC. The whole variable domain, filled in from reference TRBV7-9 and TRBJ2-1, reads DTGVSQNPRHKITKRGQNVTFRCDPISEHNRLYWYRQTLGQGPEFLTYFQNEAQLEKSRLLSDRFSAERPKGSFSTLEIQRTEQGDSAMYLCASSPGGWTGNNEQFFGPGTRLTVL.

In its sample, this clone was seen once. This CDR3 reads CASTKGAGVTYNEQFF. The CDR3 DNA reads TGCGCCAGCACCAAAGGGGCGGGTGTCACCTACAATGAGCAGTTCTTC. The V gene is TRBV5-1, the J gene TRBJ2-1; D possibly matches TRBD1 or TRBD2 (5 bases each). This CDR3 spans 16 amino acids. Germline lookup yields CDR1 SGHRS and CDR2 YFSETQ. V lost 6 bases and J 2 bases, leaving 18 bases between the germline ends. Full variable domain (outside the CDR3, taken from reference TRBV5-1 and TRBJ2-1): KAGVTQTPRYLIKTRGQQVTLSCSPISGHRSVSWYQQTPGQGLQFLFEYFSETQRNKGNFPGRFSGRQFSNSRSEMNVSTLELGDSALYLCASTKGAGVTYNEQFFGPGTRLTVL.

This chain connects TRBV29-1 to TRBJ1-2, with D hard to call. The V gene's germline CDR1 is SQVTM and CDR2 ANQGSEA. V was trimmed by 3 bases and J by 0 bases, leaving 8 bases between them. CDR3 length: 13 amino acids. The CDR3 sequence: CSVDSSSNYGYTF. The CDR3 DNA is TGCAGCGTTGACAGCTCCTCTAACTATGGCTACACCTTC.

In nucleotides, the CDR3 is TGTGCCAGCAGCCCCAGGCCGGGGGGCGTCACAGATACGCAGTATTTT. This translates into CASSPRPGGVTDTQYF. The gene calls are TRBV7-8 and TRBJ2-3; a weak D match, TRBD2 (7 bases). There are 16 residues in the CDR3. Per the germline V gene, CDR1 is SGHVS and CDR2 is FQNEAQ. Trimming left V 5 bases short and J 2 bases short, with 17 bases between.

CDR3 DNA sequence: TGCAGCGTAGGGACAGCCGGATACTATGGCTACACCTTC. Translating gives CSVGTAGYYGYTF. This chain connects TRBV29-1 to TRBJ1-2; TRBD1 matches at 7 bases. The CDR3 contains 13 residues. With V trimmed by 6 bases and J by 3 bases, 7 bases remained unmatched. Germline values: CDR1 SQVTM, CDR2 ANQGSEA.

This rearrangement joins TRBV5-4 to TRBJ2-3; no firm D call. V lost 3 bases and J 8 bases, leaving 16 bases between the germline ends. Germline loops: CDR1 SGHNT, CDR2 YYREEE (reference sequence). This CDR3 has 14 amino acids. CDR3 sequence: CASSSQAQSATQYF. The CDR3, as DNA: TGTGCCAGCAGCTCACAAGCACAGTCTGCTACGCAGTATTTT.

This clone was counted once. This chain joins TRBV30 and TRBJ2-7, with 7 bases that match TRBD2. The length of the CDR3 is 14 residues. Trimming at V came to 0 bases and at J to 4 bases, leaving 6 bases not matched to a gene. The V gene's germline CDR1 is GTSNPN and CDR2 SVGIG (reference sequence). CDR3 DNA sequence: TGTGCCTGGAGTGTAGACGGGGGGAGGTACGAGCAGTACTTC. Amino acid sequence: CAWSVDGGRYEQYF.

This chain uses TRBV11-2 with TRBJ1-1; a weak D match, TRBD1 (5 bases). The germline V gene has CDR1 SGHAT and CDR2 FQNNGV. V was clipped by 3 bases and J by 7 bases, with 15 bases between them. The CDR3 covers 14 residues. This CDR3 reads CASSLGRAAGEAFF. CDR3 DNA: TGTGCCAGCAGCTTGGGACGAGCGGCCGGTGAAGCTTTCTTT.

The chain links TRBV7-8 to TRBJ1-3; D ambiguous. The CDR3 consists of 14 residues. Germline V lookup: CDR1 SGHVS, CDR2 FQNEAQ. The V and J ends lost 6 bases and 2 bases respectively, with 11 bases between them. CDR3 loop: CASRAVTAGNTIYF. The CDR3 DNA follows: TGTGCCAGCAGAGCTGTAACAGCTGGAAACACCATATATTTT.

The J gene is TRBJ1-1, the V gene TRBV2; 8 bases fit TRBD1. V gave up 3 bases and J gave up 5 bases; unmatched junction bases: 8. CDR1 and CDR2 from the germline V gene are SNHLY and FYNNEI. The CDR3 spans 15 residues. CDR3 sequence reads: CASSDQGAKSTEAFF. The DNA for the CDR3 is TGTGCCAGCAGTGATCAGGGGGCGAAGAGTACTGAAGCTTTCTTT.

J is TRBJ2-6 and V is TRBV5-6; the D gene is possibly TRBD2 (5 bases). Germline values: CDR1 SGHDT, CDR2 YYEEEE. There are 17 residues in the CDR3. Trimming left V 2 bases short and J 0 bases short, with 12 bases between. Written as DNA, the CDR3 is TGTGCCAGCAGCTTCTCGGGGTGGGCCTCTGGGGCCAACGTCCTGACTTTC. It specifies CASSFSGWASGANVLTF.

The chain combines TRBV11-3 with TRBJ2-7; 7 nucleotides align to TRBD1. The CDR3 covers 12 residues. The V gene's germline CDR1 is SGHNT and CDR2 YENEEA. The junction had 4 bases not matched to a gene; V was cut back by 5 bases and J by 6 bases. This CDR3 is CASSPGTAEQYF. The CDR3 bases are TGTGCCAGCAGCCCTGGGACAGCCGAGCAGTACTTC.

The rearrangement links TRBV11-2 to TRBJ2-1; 9 bases line up with TRBD2. Germline V gene data show CDR1 as SGHAT and CDR2 as FQNNGV. Trimming cost V 2 bases and J 8 bases; bases outside gene matches: 7. The CDR3 has 15 amino acids. The CDR3 protein is CASSLHASGNYEQFF. CDR3 coding DNA: TGTGCCAGCAGCTTACACGCTAGCGGGAATTATGAGCAGTTCTTC.

This clone was seen a single time. The rearrangement uses TRBV7-3 and TRBJ2-3; D ambiguous. This CDR3 is built from 15 residues. Trimming shortened V by 4 bases and J by 7 bases, and 18 bases separated the two germline ends. Germline assignment: CDR1 SGHTA and CDR2 FQGTGA. CDR3 region: CASSSGGPGSHTQYF. The CDR3 region has the DNA TGTGCCAGCAGCTCCGGTGGACCTGGGTCCCATACGCAGTATTTT.